This is a list of T cell receptor beta chains from one sample in a study of response to subunit inactivated influenza vaccine. Via MiXCR, TCRdb re-called the RT-PCR reads, giving one row per CDR3 protein. In the table there are just under 550,000 distinct CDR3 sequences, roughly 25% of which are singletons. This sample also belongs to another study, concerning T cells expressing NK-cell markers.

This material consisted of CD4+ T cells sorted from PBMCs, taken approximately 12 days after vaccination. These receptors came from a middle-aged man who received an inactivated influenza vaccine. The CDR3 runs from the conserved cysteine through the conserved F or W. Fields, in order: J gene, V gene, clone size, CDR3 protein. For some rows the clone size is stated as once, few or many, or as a class when expanded; others skip it.

j_call: TRBJ2-2
v_call: TRBV11-3
clone_size: -
cdr3_aa: CASSLRTPGTGELFF

j_call: TRBJ2-1
v_call: TRBV6-1
clone_size: few
cdr3_aa: CASRLPGTGPNEQFF

j_call: TRBJ1-2
v_call: TRBV19
clone_size: -
cdr3_aa: CASSMVSGTYGYTF

j_call: TRBJ1-4
v_call: TRBV12-3/TRBV12-4
clone_size: -
cdr3_aa: CASKRANNEKLFF

j_call: TRBJ2-2
v_call: TRBV20-1
clone_size: -
cdr3_aa: CSARGRGRDLRELFF

j_call: TRBJ2-5
v_call: TRBV27
clone_size: -
cdr3_aa: CASSLHRAETQYF

j_call: TRBJ2-1
v_call: TRBV7-2
clone_size: few
cdr3_aa: CASSFRAGGVGEQFF

j_call: TRBJ1-5
v_call: TRBV20-1
clone_size: few
cdr3_aa: CSARSGGGNQPQHF

j_call: TRBJ2-7
v_call: TRBV18
clone_size: few
cdr3_aa: CASSPGQGAGYEQYF

j_call: TRBJ2-3
v_call: TRBV2
clone_size: few
cdr3_aa: CASRVGTPSTDTQYF

j_call: TRBJ2-1
v_call: TRBV9
clone_size: few
cdr3_aa: CASSAGAGAYNEQFF

j_call: TRBJ2-1
v_call: TRBV11-2
clone_size: -
cdr3_aa: CASSLGGQGGNEQFF

j_call: TRBJ2-7
v_call: TRBV20-1
clone_size: -
cdr3_aa: CSAADYSDEQYF

j_call: TRBJ1-3
v_call: TRBV4-3
clone_size: few
cdr3_aa: CASSQTWTGRNSGNTIYF

j_call: TRBJ1-5
v_call: TRBV6-2/TRBV6-3
clone_size: -
cdr3_aa: CASRADGQPQHF

j_call: TRBJ2-3
v_call: TRBV5-1
clone_size: -
cdr3_aa: CASSRQGAGMDTQYF

j_call: TRBJ1-1
v_call: TRBV5-1
clone_size: -
cdr3_aa: CASSLAEGSAAFF

j_call: TRBJ2-3
v_call: TRBV4-3
clone_size: -
cdr3_aa: CASSHDRGQRDTQYF

j_call: TRBJ1-5
v_call: TRBV24-1
clone_size: few
cdr3_aa: CATSDSGTSSNQPQHF

j_call: TRBJ1-2
v_call: TRBV6-1
clone_size: many
cdr3_aa: CASTIDRARGYTF

j_call: TRBJ2-5
v_call: TRBV28
clone_size: few
cdr3_aa: CASMWQGASGSQYF

j_call: TRBJ2-7
v_call: TRBV7-9
clone_size: few
cdr3_aa: CASSLAGTSGSREQYF

j_call: TRBJ1-6
v_call: TRBV20-1
clone_size: -
cdr3_aa: CSASTGYYNSPLHF

j_call: TRBJ1-5
v_call: TRBV9
clone_size: -
cdr3_aa: CASSVEENQPQHF

j_call: TRBJ2-2
v_call: TRBV18
clone_size: few
cdr3_aa: CASSPSANTGELFF

j_call: TRBJ2-2
v_call: TRBV7-3
clone_size: many
cdr3_aa: CASSQLGGELFF